The 27 T cell receptor beta chains below come from one sample, sequenced in a study of T cell repertoires in cytomegalovirus infection. TCRdb ran MiXCR on the reads and lists one entry per CDR3 protein. The profile shows hundreds of thousands of distinct CDR3 sequences, 20% to 30% of them singletons. The specimen sequenced was CD8+ T cells from PBMCs. Receptors were obtained from a human donor in good health (CMV status not recorded). Some clones in this sample may be carry-over from other donors' samples.

This clonotype was observed a few times. The V and J genes are TRBV4-1 and TRBJ2-1; 8 bases map to TRBD1. With 5 bases clipped from V and 12 bases from J, the junction kept 12 bases outside the gene matches. The CDR3 loop spans 14 amino acids. Germline CDR1 and CDR2: MGHRA and YSYEKL. CDR3 region: CASSWADRDRGQFF. The CDR3 nucleotides read TGCGCCAGCAGCTGGGCGGACAGGGACCGTGGGCAGTTCTTC.

The chain links TRBV24-1 to TRBJ2-2; unclear D gene. Trimming removed 4 bases from V and 0 bases from J, with 8 bases in between. Germline CDR1 is KGHDR and CDR2 is SFDVKD. This CDR3 comprises 15 residues. The CDR3 protein is CATSDWAANTGELFF. CDR3 in DNA: TGTGCCACCAGTGACTGGGCGGCGAACACCGGGGAGCTGTTTTTT.

The V gene is TRBV29-1, the J gene TRBJ2-1; no firm D call. V was clipped by 3 bases and J by 0 bases, with 12 bases between them. There are 15 residues in the CDR3. Germline loops: CDR1 SQVTM, CDR2 ANQGSEA. This chain's CDR3 is CSVDGHLGSYNEQFF. DNA of the CDR3: TGCAGCGTTGATGGTCACTTGGGCTCCTACAATGAGCAGTTCTTC.

This clonotype was seen ten or more times. The chain has TRBV7-9 and TRBJ1-5; possibly TRBD1 for D (5 bases). Trimming took 1 base from V and 1 from J, leaving 14 bases between them. This CDR3 has 17 amino acids. From germline, CDR1 is SEHNR and CDR2 FQNEAQ (reference sequence). CDR3 protein: CASSLVGRGTSNQPQHF. DNA for the CDR3: TGTGCCAGCAGCTTAGTCGGGCGAGGGACGAGCAATCAGCCCCAGCATTTT.

This clonotype appeared a single time. V usage is TRBV19 and J usage is TRBJ1-1; D uncertain. The CDR3 runs to 12 residues. CDR1 is LNHDA, CDR2 SQIVND, per germline (reference sequence). Trimming shortened V by 1 base and J by 11 bases, and 11 bases separated the two germline ends. The DNA for the CDR3 is TGTGCCAGTAGTATAGGCCTCGAAGAGGCTTTCTTT. As protein: CASSIGLEEAFF.

V and J are TRBV5-5 and TRBJ1-2, with a tentative D call TRBD1 (6 bases). Trimming stripped 3 bases from V and 5 bases from J, with 20 bases between. This CDR3 has 16 residues. From germline, CDR1 is SGHKS and CDR2 YYEKEE (reference sequence). In nucleotides, the CDR3 is TGTGCCAGCAGCTCCTCTGACCTTGGACAGATATATGGCTACACCTTC. Its translation: CASSSSDLGQIYGYTF.

The chain carries TRBV4-1 and TRBJ2-5; D unresolved. The V and J ends lost 3 bases and 5 bases respectively, with 7 bases between them. Germline assignment: CDR1 MGHRA and CDR2 YSYEKL. The CDR3 consists of 12 residues. The CDR3 DNA follows: TGCGCCAGCAGCCAGCCACCCGAGACCCAGTACTTC. Translated, it gives CASSQPPETQYF.

This clonotype was counted once. Being one base from a much bigger clone, this may be a read error. The missing conserved phenylalanine or tryptophan at the end of this CDR3 makes a read error likely. The rearrangement joins TRBV7-6 to TRBJ2-2, with 9 nucleotides matching TRBD2. The CDR3 spans 15 residues. CDR1 is SGHVS and CDR2 is FNYEAQ in the germline V gene. V was clipped by 2 bases and J by 6 bases; unmatched bases: 4. As DNA, the CDR3 is TGTGCCAGCAGCTTACCAAGCGGGGGGCCCGGGGAGCTGTTTCTT. Amino acid sequence: CASSLPSGGPGELFL.

The chain combines TRBV27 with TRBJ2-7; D unclear. The germline V gene encodes CDR1 MNHEY and CDR2 SMNVEV (reference sequence). This CDR3 spans 13 amino acids. V dropped 1 base and J dropped 4 bases, with 8 bases sitting between them. DNA for the CDR3: TGTGCCAGCAGTTTATTTGTGACATACGAGCAGTACTTC. It translates to CASSLFVTYEQYF.

This sequence joins TRBV20-1 and TRBJ2-1; TRBD1 is a possible D gene (5 bases). The ends were cut back, 0 bases at V and 3 bases at J, with 12 bases in the middle. Germline V gene lookup returns CDR1 DFQATT and CDR2 SNEGSKA (reference sequence). The CDR3 is 15 amino acids. The CDR3 coding sequence is TGCAGTGCTAGAGAACGCAGGGTGGGCTACAATGAGCAGTTCTTC. Translating gives CSARERRVGYNEQFF.

Details on this clonotype: It may be a read error: a sequence one base away is much more abundant. CDR3 in amino acids: CATFRECTEAFF. CDR3 nucleotides: TGTGCCACCTTCCGGGAGTGCACTGAAGCTTTCTTT. The V call is TRBV7-9, the J call TRBJ1-1; D is uncertain. The CDR3 runs 12 residues. Trimming took off 10 bases at V and 4 bases at J, with 13 bases between the two ends. Germline lookup yields CDR1 SEHNR and CDR2 FQNEAQ (reference sequence).

This clonotype showed up just a few times. The chain is built from TRBV20-1 and TRBJ2-5, with D unresolved. Germline assignment: CDR1 DFQATT and CDR2 SNEGSKA (reference sequence). The CDR3 consists of 12 residues. V was trimmed by 5 bases and J by 5 bases, leaving 12 bases between them. CDR3 residues: CSASDVDETQYF. CDR3 nucleotide sequence: TGCAGTGCTTCGGACGTCGATGAGACCCAGTACTTC.

The chain employs TRBV2 and TRBJ2-1; possibly TRBD1 for D (6 bases). V lost 3 bases, J lost 2 bases, and 8 bases lay in between. Germline CDR1 and CDR2: SNHLY and FYNNEI. CDR3 length: 14 residues. The CDR3 is CASSEGATYNEQFF. Written as DNA, the CDR3 is TGTGCCAGCAGTGAGGGGGCCACCTACAATGAGCAGTTCTTC.

The V and J genes are TRBV20-1 and TRBJ1-1, with D uncertain. Looked up from germline, CDR1 is DFQATT and CDR2 is SNEGSKA (reference sequence). V was trimmed by 6 bases and J by 11 bases, leaving 16 bases between them. CDR3 length equals 11 residues. The CDR3 protein is CSAGRFRSAFF. The CDR3 DNA reads TGCAGTGCGGGAAGGTTTCGGTCGGCTTTCTTT.

The chain links TRBV6-5 to TRBJ1-6, with 9 nucleotides matching TRBD1. There are 16 residues in the CDR3. The ends lost 4 bases at V and 2 bases at J; junction bases unmatched: 3. The V gene's germline CDR1 is MNHEY and CDR2 SVGAGI. The CDR3 DNA sequence: TGTGCCAGCAGTTGGGACAGGGAGCCCTATAATTCACCCCTCCACTTT. Amino acids: CASSWDREPYNSPLHF.

About this clonotype itself: This may be a read error, as it is one base from a much larger clone. This chain uses TRBV7-2 with TRBJ2-1; D ambiguous. The CDR3 length is 13 residues. The germline V gene has CDR1 SGHTA and CDR2 FQGNSA. The CDR3 DNA sequence: TGTGCCAGCAGCCCCCAGAACCCCAATGAGCAGCTCTTC. This gives the protein CASSPQNPNEQLF.

This clonotype was seen at least ten times. The rearrangement links TRBV28 to TRBJ2-7; D is undetermined. The CDR3 loop spans 15 amino acids. V lost 6 bases to trimming and J lost 4 bases, with 19 bases between them. Germline CDR1 and CDR2: MDHEN and SYDVKM. The CDR3 loop is CASSQRSGLEYEQYV. CDR3 in DNA: TGTGCCAGCAGCCAAAGATCCGGCCTGGAATACGAGCAGTACGTC.

The table lists this clonotype with many counts. The chain has TRBV7-2 and TRBJ2-7, with 8 bases aligning to TRBD1. CDR1 and CDR2 (germline): SGHTA, FQGNSA. V lost 0 bases to trimming and J lost 4 bases; unmatched junction nucleotides: 2. The CDR3 length is 14 residues. CDR3 protein: CASSLAGQGYEQYF. The CDR3 DNA reads as TGTGCCAGCAGCTTAGCTGGACAGGGATACGAGCAGTACTTC.

A note on this clonotype: The final CDR3 position lacks the conserved phenylalanine or tryptophan, pointing to a likely read error. The chain combines TRBV11-1 with TRBJ2-7; 7 nucleotides match TRBD1. CDR1 and CDR2 (germline): SGHAT, FQDESV (reference sequence). The V and J ends lost 2 bases and 4 bases, in that order; junction bases with no gene match: 8. This CDR3 is built from 15 residues. DNA of the CDR3: TGTGCCAGCAGCTTAACAGGGGACAGCTTTTACGAGCAGTACGCC. Its translation is CASSLTGDSFYEQYA.

The gene calls are TRBV28 and TRBJ2-1, with TRBD2 matching over 8 bases. CDR3 length equals 14 residues. The V gene's germline CDR1 is MDHEN and CDR2 SYDVKM. The junction had 4 bases not matched to a gene; V was cut back by 6 bases and J by 3 bases. The CDR3 DNA sequence: TGTGCCAGCAGATGGACTAGCCGCTACAATGAGCAGTTCTTC. This encodes CASRWTSRYNEQFF.

This clonotype was seen at least ten times. This chain connects TRBV7-9 to TRBJ2-3; D ambiguous. The CDR3 has 15 residues. Trimming took 8 bases from V and 2 from J, leaving 17 bases between them. The germline V gene encodes CDR1 SEHNR and CDR2 FQNEAQ (reference sequence). The CDR3 DNA is TGTGCCAGCGCGAAATTGAACCCCCCCACAGATACGCAGTATTTT. Amino acid sequence: CASAKLNPPTDTQYF.

The CDR3 bases are TGTGCCAGCAGCCAACGGACTAGCGGTTATGAGCAGTTCTTC. Its translation is CASSQRTSGYEQFF. This chain connects TRBV4-2 to TRBJ2-1, with 10 bases fitting TRBD2. The CDR3 covers 14 residues. After removal of 2 bases from V and 8 bases from J, the junction contained 3 bases not matched to a gene. The germline gives CDR1 LGHNA, CDR2 YNFKEQ.

The chain couples TRBV29-1 to TRBJ2-7; weak D call: TRBD2 (6 bases). The CDR3 loop spans 13 amino acids. The ends were cut back, 4 bases at V and 4 bases at J, with 14 bases in the middle. CDR1 and CDR2 from the germline V gene are SQVTM and ANQGSEA. The CDR3 nucleotides are TGCAGCGTTGTGAGGAGGGTGGAATACGAGCAGTACGTC. Translation: CSVVRRVEYEQYV.

About this clonotype: A junction end diverges from the germline sequence, so it may reflect a read error. The CDR3 spells CSSRRPEAEAFF. The CDR3 nucleotides read TGCAGTTCTAGGAGACCCGAAGCTGAAGCTTTCTTT. The chain is built from TRBV20-1 and TRBJ1-1; D is unclear. Per germline, CDR1 DFQATT and CDR2 SNEGSKA (reference sequence). This CDR3 region has 12 residues.

In its sample, this clonotype was seen many times. J is TRBJ2-1 and V is TRBV7-2, with 9 bases lining up with TRBD1. CDR1 is SGHTA, CDR2 FQGNSA, per germline. The length of the CDR3 is 15 residues. V was clipped by 5 bases and J by 4 bases; unmatched bases: 6. The CDR3, as DNA: TGTGCCAGCAGCCCCTGGGACAGGGCTTACAATGAGCAGTTCTTC. This sequence encodes CASSPWDRAYNEQFF.

The chain combines TRBV7-9 with TRBJ1-5; no clear D. The germline V gene encodes CDR1 SEHNR and CDR2 FQNEAQ (reference sequence). V was pared by 5 bases and J by 1 base, with 9 bases between. The CDR3 covers 14 residues. The CDR3 loop reads CASSRLGSNQPQHF. The DNA for the CDR3 is TGTGCCAGCAGCCGCCTCGGCAGCAATCAGCCCCAGCATTTT.

This clonotype was picked up many times. The CDR3 bases are TGTGCCAGCAGCTGGGCTCTGGGGGGGGCCTTGGATACGCAGTATTTT. This sequence encodes CASSWALGGALDTQYF. V gene TRBV7-8 combines with J gene TRBJ2-3, with D maybe TRBD2 (7 bases). Trimming took 4 bases from V and 6 from J, leaving 20 bases between them. This CDR3 comprises 16 residues. Germline V gene sequence: CDR1 SGHVS, CDR2 FQNEAQ. The full variable domain, rest sourced from reference TRBV7-8 and TRBJ2-3, is GAGVSQSPRYKVAKRGQDVALRCDPISGHVSLFWYQQALGQGPEFLTYFQNEAQLDKSGLPSDRFFAERPEGSVSTLKIQRTQQEDSAVYLCASSWALGGALDTQYFGPGTRLTVL.